This passage covers 29 T cell receptor beta chains from one sample sequenced in a study of cytomegalovirus exposure and HLA in healthy donors. Vbeta (60) and Jbeta (13) primers were used in the PCR. The assay was immunoSEQ multiplex PCR, and TCRdb's table has in-frame clones only and misses some. The profile covers around 150,000 clones, with around 60% appearing a single time and 7% to 8.5% taken by the ten largest. Sample: PBMCs. These TCRs come from a woman aged 55-70 years in good health and CMV-seropositive.

In its sample, this clone was seen once. The chain combines TRBV11-1 with TRBJ2-7, with TRBD1 matching 9 bases. This CDR3 has 14 amino acids. In germline, CDR1 is SGHAT, CDR2 FQDESV (reference sequence). The V gene end was trimmed by 1 base and the J gene end by 3 bases; junction bases not matched to a gene: 1. In DNA, the CDR3 is TGTGCCAGCAGCTTAGGACAGGGGGTCTACGAGCAGTACTTC. Amino acids: CASSLGQGVYEQYF.

V gene TRBV7-3 combines with J gene TRBJ1-2; D might be TRBD1 (5 bases). The CDR3 loop spans 13 amino acids. Germline CDR1 and CDR2: SGHTA and FQGTGA. The V and J ends lost 5 bases and 3 bases respectively, with 10 bases between them. This CDR3 reads CASSDTGDYGYTF. Here the CDR3 DNA reads TGTGCCAGCAGCGATACAGGAGACTATGGCTACACCTTC.

This clone was observed at least ten times. V and J are TRBV28 and TRBJ2-7; D remains ambiguous. V shed 7 bases and J shed 5 bases, with 9 bases lying between them. The CDR3 runs 11 residues. Germline loops: CDR1 MDHEN, CDR2 SYDVKM. In nucleotides, the CDR3 is TGTGCCAGCATGTTGCTAGACGAGCAGTACTTC. It codes for CASMLLDEQYF.

The chain employs TRBV29-1 and TRBJ1-6, with 8 bases lining up with TRBD1. This CDR3 is built from 13 residues. The ends lost 8 bases at V and 7 bases at J; junction bases unmatched: 7. Germline assignment: CDR1 SQVTM and CDR2 ANQGSEA. The CDR3 sequence is CSIRTGMNSPLHF. The CDR3 DNA reads as TGCAGCATCCGGACAGGGATGAATTCACCCCTCCACTTT.

The gene calls are TRBV29-1 and TRBJ2-7, with 7 bases lining up with TRBD1. The length of the CDR3 is 14 residues. Losses at the gene ends were 4 bases for V and 1 base for J; bases not matched to a gene: 7. The germline V gene encodes CDR1 SQVTM and CDR2 ANQGSEA. The CDR3, as DNA: TGCAGCGTTGGGACCGGGACAGCTTCCTACGAGCAGTACTTC. It yields the protein CSVGTGTASYEQYF.

This sequence joins TRBV2 and TRBJ2-1, with a weak D call TRBD2 (6 bases). Trimming removed 11 bases from V and 7 bases from J, with 48 bases in between. The CDR3 runs 23 residues. Germline CDR1 is SNHLY and CDR2 is FYNNEI. CDR3 nucleotide sequence: TGTGCCCTCGGCGTTATGGTGGGCAGGAGCGCCGTACTTTGGGAGAATGGGGGGAATGAGCAGTTCTTC. Its protein product is CALGVMVGRSAVLWENGGNEQFF.

In this sample, this clone turned up a few times. The chain is built from TRBV6-6 and TRBJ1-1; D gene unclear. The germline V gene encodes CDR1 MNHNY and CDR2 SVGAGI (reference sequence). The V gene lost 6 bases and the J gene lost 1 base, with 12 bases spanning the gap. The CDR3 contains 14 residues. Here the CDR3 reads CASSLRGRNTEAFF. The CDR3 DNA is TGTGCCAGCAGCCTGAGAGGGCGGAACACTGAAGCTTTCTTT.

This chain uses TRBV6-5 with TRBJ2-7, with D maybe TRBD2 (5 bases). In germline, CDR1 is MNHEY, CDR2 SVGAGI. The germline V and J ends were trimmed by 7 bases and 5 bases, with 15 bases remaining between them. CDR3 size: 13 residues. The CDR3 sequence: CASTFGGGNEQYF. As DNA, the CDR3 is TGTGCCAGCACCTTTGGAGGAGGTAACGAGCAGTACTTC.

The chain combines TRBV5-1 with TRBJ2-4; TRBD2 matches at 7 bases. The CDR3 has 15 amino acids. Germline CDR1 and CDR2: SGHRS and YFSETQ. The V and J ends lost 0 bases and 8 bases, in that order; junction bases with no gene match: 8. The CDR3 loop reads CASSLGSTGGDIQYF. In DNA form, the CDR3 reads TGCGCCAGCAGCTTGGGGTCGACGGGAGGAGACATTCAGTACTTC.

The chain recombines TRBV30 with TRBJ1-4, with a possible D match to TRBD1 (5 bases). Trimming shortened V by 3 bases and J by 0 bases, and 11 bases separated the two germline ends. CDR1 GTSNPN and CDR2 SVGIG come from the germline V gene (reference sequence). The CDR3 consists of 15 residues. The CDR3 sequence is CAWRGGTSTNEKLFF. For the CDR3, the DNA is TGTGCCTGGAGGGGTGGGACTTCAACTAATGAAAAACTGTTTTTT.

This sequence joins TRBV7-9 and TRBJ2-5; D ambiguous. This CDR3 comprises 18 residues. V lost 2 bases and J lost 2, with 21 bases in between. The germline CDR1 and CDR2 sequences are SEHNR and FQNEAQ (reference sequence). The CDR3 DNA follows: TGTGCCAGCAGCTTACGCTCCCCCTCTCGGCTAGGACAAGAGACCCAGTACTTC. Translation: CASSLRSPSRLGQETQYF. The full variable domain, completed using reference TRBV7-9 and TRBJ2-5, is DTGVSQNPRHKITKRGQNVTFRCDPISEHNRLYWYRQTLGQGPEFLTYFQNEAQLEKSRLLSDRFSAERPKGSFSTLEIQRTEQGDSAMYLCASSLRSPSRLGQETQYFGPGTRLLVL.

The chain has TRBV7-9 and TRBJ2-5; weak D call: TRBD2 (7 bases). The CDR3 is made up of 15 amino acids. Germline CDR1 reads SEHNR; CDR2 reads FQNEAQ (reference sequence). Trimming pared 1 base from V and 4 bases from J, leaving 13 bases between. CDR3 residues: CASSLGERGGETQYF. The CDR3 bases are TGTGCCAGCAGCTTAGGTGAAAGGGGGGGAGAGACCCAGTACTTC.

This sequence joins TRBV28 and TRBJ2-3; 8 bases align to TRBD1. The CDR3 has 16 residues. Germline V gives CDR1 MDHEN, CDR2 SYDVKM. Trimming cost V 3 bases and J 4 bases; bases outside gene matches: 9. CDR3 protein: CASSFEEVQGADTQYF. In DNA form, the CDR3 reads TGTGCCAGCAGTTTCGAGGAGGTACAGGGGGCAGATACGCAGTATTTT.

A remark on this clone: At one of its ends the junction is not consistent with the germline gene, which may arise from a read error. V and J are TRBV10-3 and TRBJ2-2, with 9 positions matching TRBD2. This CDR3 is 15 amino acids long. The germline gives CDR1 ENHRY, CDR2 SYGVKD. This CDR3 reads CAISPGTSNSGELFF. DNA for the CDR3: TGTGCCATCAGTCCCGGGACTAGCAACAGCGGGGAGCTGTTTTTT.

V usage is TRBV7-2 and J usage is TRBJ2-3, with D perhaps TRBD2 (5 bases). Between the trimmed V and J ends, which lost 5 bases and 3 bases, there was a span of 9 bases. This CDR3 has 13 residues. Per germline, CDR1 SGHTA and CDR2 FQGNSA. The CDR3 region is CASSPQRTDTQYF. CDR3 DNA sequence: TGTGCCAGCAGCCCCCAGCGGACAGATACGCAGTATTTT.

The V gene is TRBV7-3, the J gene TRBJ1-1, with 7 bases that match TRBD1. V shed 1 base, J shed 1 base, and the junction held 3 bases outside the gene matches. Germline CDR1 reads SGHTA; CDR2 reads FQGTGA. There are 15 residues in the CDR3. Here the CDR3 DNA reads TGTGCCAGCAGCTTAAGGGGGGACAGGAACACTGAAGCTTTCTTT. Translated, it gives CASSLRGDRNTEAFF.

This chain links TRBV7-3 with TRBJ2-5; TRBD2 matches at 7 bases. Looked up from germline, CDR1 is SGHTA and CDR2 is FQGTGA. V lost 5 bases, J lost 5 bases, and 5 bases stayed unmatched. The CDR3 runs 13 residues. CDR3 in DNA: TGTGCCAGCAGCGGGAGGGCACGTGAGACCCAGTACTTC. Translated, it gives CASSGRARETQYF.

The chain combines TRBV5-1 with TRBJ1-1, with 9 nucleotides matching TRBD1. V lost 4 bases to trimming and J lost 5 bases; unmatched junction nucleotides: 6. CDR1 is SGHRS and CDR2 is YFSETQ in the germline V gene. The CDR3 has 14 residues. CDR3: CASSAGQGGTEAFF. CDR3 in DNA: TGCGCCAGCAGCGCGGGACAGGGAGGAACTGAAGCTTTCTTT.

This clone occurred a few times. The chain joins TRBV5-4 to TRBJ2-3; 9 bases agree with TRBD2. The V gene end was trimmed by 2 bases and the J gene end by 6 bases; junction bases not matched to a gene: 10. Germline CDR1 reads SGHNT; CDR2 reads YYREEE (reference sequence). This CDR3 has 16 amino acids. CDR3 sequence (DNA): TGTGCCAGCAGCTTAGGTGGCGGGAGGGCCAGGGATACGCAGTATTTT. Its translation: CASSLGGGRARDTQYF.

As to this clone: A far larger clone differs by one base, so this is likely a read error. Other DNA sequences in the sample encode the same CDR3. The CDR3 protein is CSVALAGATDTQYF. The CDR3 nucleotides are TGCAGCGTTGCCCTCGCGGGTGCCACAGATACGCAGTATTTT. This chain connects TRBV29-1 to TRBJ2-3; D perhaps matches TRBD2 (5 bases). V lost 4 bases and J lost 2, with 13 bases in between. The CDR3 loop spans 14 amino acids. Germline values: CDR1 SQVTM, CDR2 ANQGSEA.

The chain recombines TRBV19 with TRBJ1-5; 9 nucleotides agree with TRBD1. The CDR3 consists of 15 residues. Germline CDR1 and CDR2: LNHDA and SQIVND (reference sequence). Trimming removed 5 bases from V and 1 base from J; junction bases left unmatched: 3. The DNA for the CDR3 is TGTGCCAGTAGTTCGGACAGGGGAAGCAATCAGCCCCAGCATTTT. This translates into CASSSDRGSNQPQHF.

This clone was seen only once. The chain is built from TRBV4-2 and TRBJ2-7; 8 nucleotides agree with TRBD2. The CDR3 totals 17 residues. Per the germline V gene, CDR1 is LGHNA and CDR2 is YNFKEQ. With V trimmed by 0 bases and J by 2 bases, 9 bases remained unmatched. CDR3 sequence: CASSQEFGTSRTYEQYF. CDR3 in DNA: TGTGCCAGCAGCCAAGAATTTGGGACTAGTCGCACCTACGAGCAGTACTTC.

The gene calls are TRBV29-1 and TRBJ2-5; 11 bases align to TRBD2. Trimming took 0 bases from V and 3 from J; bases not matched to a gene: 18. The germline V gene encodes CDR1 SQVTM and CDR2 ANQGSEA. The CDR3 spans 20 residues. The CDR3 loop reads CSVEEGTNPLAGDGKETQYF. The CDR3 coding sequence is TGCAGCGTTGAAGAGGGCACTAACCCACTAGCGGGAGATGGGAAAGAGACCCAGTACTTC.

V gene TRBV27 combines with J gene TRBJ2-2, with 14 bases fitting TRBD2. After removal of 6 bases from V and 3 bases from J, the junction contained 6 bases not matched to a gene. The V gene's germline CDR1 is MNHEY and CDR2 SMNVEV (reference sequence). The CDR3 sequence is 17 residues long. The chain's CDR3 is CASRSGLAGGDTGELFF. CDR3 in DNA: TGTGCCAGCAGATCAGGACTAGCGGGAGGAGACACCGGGGAGCTGTTTTTT.

The chain couples TRBV6-1 to TRBJ2-5, with D perhaps matching TRBD1 (6 bases). V was cut by 3 bases and J by 4 bases, with 9 bases left in between. The germline CDR1 and CDR2 sequences are MNHNS and SASEGT. This CDR3 comprises 13 residues. For the CDR3, the DNA is TGTGCCAGCAGTGAGGGGGCAAGAGAGACCCAGTACTTC. Its protein product is CASSEGARETQYF.

Only a few counts were recorded for this clone. The chain employs TRBV19 and TRBJ2-5; 9 bases are shared with TRBD2. The CDR3 spans 14 residues. Per germline, CDR1 LNHDA and CDR2 SQIVND (reference sequence). V lost 3 bases to trimming and J lost 5 bases; unmatched junction nucleotides: 4. The CDR3 loop reads CASSIGGGEETQYF. CDR3 DNA sequence: TGTGCCAGTAGTATTGGCGGGGGGGAGGAGACCCAGTACTTC.

The chain recombines TRBV2 with TRBJ2-2; perhaps TRBD2 as D (6 bases). The germline V gene encodes CDR1 SNHLY and CDR2 FYNNEI. V lost 9 bases to trimming and J lost 0 bases, with 20 bases between them. The CDR3 loop spans 17 amino acids. CDR3 sequence reads: CASLPPAGIANTGELFF. In DNA form, the CDR3 reads TGTGCCAGTTTACCGCCGGCGGGGATCGCGAACACCGGGGAGCTGTTTTTT.

This clone turned up a few times. J is TRBJ2-2 and V is TRBV9, with D possibly TRBD2 on 5 matching bases. The CDR3 has 13 amino acids. V lost 7 bases and J 6 bases, leaving 13 bases between the germline ends. CDR1 and CDR2 (germline): SGDLS, YYNGEE. The CDR3: CASGEGSAGELFF. As DNA, the CDR3 is TGTGCCAGCGGCGAAGGGAGCGCCGGGGAGCTGTTTTTT. Looking up the rest from reference TRBV9 and TRBJ2-2 gives the full variable domain: DSGVTQTPKHLITATGQRVTLRCSPRSGDLSVYWYQQSLDQGLQFLIQYYNGEERAKGNILERFSAQQFPDLHSELNLSSLELGDSALYFCASGEGSAGELFFGEGSRLTVL.

The chain is built from TRBV28 and TRBJ1-4, with D possibly being TRBD1 (6 bases). CDR1 and CDR2 (germline): MDHEN, SYDVKM. V was clipped by 6 bases and J by 8 bases, with 10 bases between them. This CDR3 comprises 12 residues. CDR3 DNA: TGTGCCAGCAGACAGGGCGGGGAAAAACTGTTTTTT. It encodes CASRQGGEKLFF.